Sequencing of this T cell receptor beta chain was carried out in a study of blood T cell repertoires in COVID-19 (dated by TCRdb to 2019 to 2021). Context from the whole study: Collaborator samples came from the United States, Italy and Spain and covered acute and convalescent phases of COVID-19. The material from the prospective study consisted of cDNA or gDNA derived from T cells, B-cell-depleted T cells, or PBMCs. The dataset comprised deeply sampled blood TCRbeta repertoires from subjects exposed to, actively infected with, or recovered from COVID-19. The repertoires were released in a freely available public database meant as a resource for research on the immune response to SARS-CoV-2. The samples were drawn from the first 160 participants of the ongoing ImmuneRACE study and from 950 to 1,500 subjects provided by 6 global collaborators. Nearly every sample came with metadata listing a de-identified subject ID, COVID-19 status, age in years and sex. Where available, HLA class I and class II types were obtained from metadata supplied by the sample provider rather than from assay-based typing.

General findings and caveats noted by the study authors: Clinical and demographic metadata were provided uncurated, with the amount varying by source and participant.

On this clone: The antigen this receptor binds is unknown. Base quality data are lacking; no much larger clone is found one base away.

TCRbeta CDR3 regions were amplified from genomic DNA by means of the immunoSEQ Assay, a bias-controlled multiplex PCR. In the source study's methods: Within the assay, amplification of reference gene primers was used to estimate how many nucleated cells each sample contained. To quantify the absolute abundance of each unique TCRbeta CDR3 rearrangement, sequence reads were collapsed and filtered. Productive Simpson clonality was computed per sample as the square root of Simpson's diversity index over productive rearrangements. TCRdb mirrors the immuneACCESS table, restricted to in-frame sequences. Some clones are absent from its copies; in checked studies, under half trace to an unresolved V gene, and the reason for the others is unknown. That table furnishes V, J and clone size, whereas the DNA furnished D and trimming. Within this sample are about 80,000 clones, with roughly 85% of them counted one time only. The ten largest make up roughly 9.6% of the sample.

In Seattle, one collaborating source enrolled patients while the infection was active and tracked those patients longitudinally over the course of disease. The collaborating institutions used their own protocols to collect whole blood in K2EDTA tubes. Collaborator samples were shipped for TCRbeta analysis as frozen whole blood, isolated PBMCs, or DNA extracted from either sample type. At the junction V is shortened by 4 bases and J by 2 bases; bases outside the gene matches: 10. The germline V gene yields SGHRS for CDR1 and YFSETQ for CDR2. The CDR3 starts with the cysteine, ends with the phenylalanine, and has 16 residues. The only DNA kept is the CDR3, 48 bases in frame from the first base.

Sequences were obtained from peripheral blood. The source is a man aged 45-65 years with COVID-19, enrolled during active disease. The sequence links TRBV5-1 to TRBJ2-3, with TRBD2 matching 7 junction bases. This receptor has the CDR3 CASSLGLAEITDTQYF. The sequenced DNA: TGCGCCAGCAGCCTCGGGCTAGCGGAAATCACAGATACGCAGTATTTT.